This TCR beta chain was recovered during a study of blood T cell repertoires in COVID-19. Only in-frame clones appear in the TCRdb table, and some are missing; sequencing was by immunoSEQ multiplex PCR. The profile shows about 210,000 clones, more than 80% of them singletons. Trimming at V came to 4 bases and at J to 2 bases, leaving 9 bases not matched to a gene. The CDR3 consists of 15 residues. CDR1 and CDR2 (germline): SGHRS, YFSETQ. Specimen: PBMCs or T cells enriched from blood (not recorded which). This sequence was found in a young man who had recovered from COVID-19. The chain employs TRBV5-1 and TRBJ2-7; 7 bases align to TRBD1. The CDR3 region has the DNA TGCGCCAGCAGCCTCGGACAGGTCCCAACCTACGAGCAGTACTTC. Amino acid sequence: CASSLGQVPTYEQYF.